One sample yielded the 26 T cell receptor beta chains listed below, sequenced in a study of blood T cell repertoires in COVID-19. TCRdb's copy holds only in-frame clones and misses some; the assay was immunoSEQ multiplex PCR. The repertoire holds roughly 52,000 clones, with about 92% as singletons. Sequences were obtained from peripheral blood. These receptors all stem from a woman at least 80 years old with acute or convalescent COVID-19.

This chain joins TRBV19 and TRBJ1-1, with 9 bases lining up with TRBD1. Trimming cost V 6 bases and J 3 bases; bases outside gene matches: 5. CDR3 length: 14 amino acids. The germline V gene has CDR1 LNHDA and CDR2 SQIVND (reference sequence). The CDR3 sequence: CASRSTGGDTEAFF. The CDR3 DNA reads as TGTGCCAGTAGATCGACAGGGGGGGACACTGAAGCTTTCTTT.

This clone was seen just once. The rearrangement joins TRBV5-1 to TRBJ2-7; no clear D gene. The CDR3 is 14 residues long. The germline gives CDR1 SGHRS, CDR2 YFSETQ. Between the trimmed V and J ends, which lost 3 bases and 3 bases, there was a span of 13 bases. The CDR3 spells CASSSGVADYEQYF. In DNA form, the CDR3 reads TGCGCCAGCAGCTCTGGAGTGGCAGACTACGAGCAGTACTTC.

The chain has TRBV7-2 and TRBJ1-5; D is uncertain. CDR1 is SGHTA, CDR2 FQGNSA, per germline. The CDR3 sequence is 13 residues long. Trimming removed 6 bases from V and 4 bases from J, with 10 bases in between. CDR3 in amino acids: CASSLQQNQPQHF. The DNA for the CDR3 is TGTGCCAGCAGTCTACAGCAAAATCAGCCCCAGCATTTT.

This clone was counted once. This chain joins TRBV9 and TRBJ2-7, with 12 bases identical to TRBD2. Germline CDR1 SGDLS, CDR2 YYNGEE. V trimming: 0 bases; J trimming: 0 bases; junction bases outside the gene matches: 4. CDR3 length: 17 amino acids. As DNA, the CDR3 is TGTGCCAGCAGCGTAGGACTAGCGGGGGCCAGCTCCTACGAGCAGTACTTC. It is translated as CASSVGLAGASSYEQYF.

This clone was observed a single time. The chain employs TRBV3-1 (or the pseudogene TRBV3-2) and TRBJ2-3; 8 bases fit TRBD2. The trim removed 8 bases at V and 3 bases at J, leaving 10 bases unmatched. The CDR3 sequence is 15 residues long. Per the germline V gene, CDR1 is LGHDT and CDR2 is YNNKEL (reference sequence). The CDR3 DNA is TGTGCCAGCTCAGGCGGGGGGCGAGGGACAGATACGCAGTATTTT. This sequence encodes CASSGGGRGTDTQYF.

This clone was detected only once. The chain recombines TRBV29-1 with TRBJ2-1, with D perhaps TRBD1 (6 bases). The germline V gene has CDR1 SQVTM and CDR2 ANQGSEA. Trimming pared 7 bases from V and 5 bases from J, leaving 15 bases between. The CDR3 extends over 13 amino acids. The CDR3 nucleotides read TGCAGCGCCTCCGGGACAATCGACAATGAGCAGTTCTTC. Its translation is CSASGTIDNEQFF.

The chain carries TRBV6-5 and TRBJ1-6; 10 bases map to TRBD1. The CDR3 consists of 13 residues. V was pared by 6 bases and J by 9 bases, with 2 bases of the junction left unmatched. Germline V gene data show CDR1 as MNHEY and CDR2 as SVGAGI. DNA of the CDR3: TGTGCCAGCAGCCGGGACAGGGGTTCACCCCTCCACTTT. The encoded protein is CASSRDRGSPLHF.

The V call is TRBV21-1, the J call TRBJ1-1. TRBV21-1 counts as a pseudogene. CDR3 length equals 16 residues. The chain's CDR3 is CASSKAMRTFGTEAFF. DNA for the CDR3: TGTGCCAGCAGCAAAGCGATGCGAACATTCGGGACTGAAGCTTTCTTT.

CDR3 sequence: CAISGAGGTEAFF. The CDR3, as DNA: TGTGCCATCAGTGGGGCAGGGGGCACTGAAGCTTTCTTT. The chain uses TRBV10-3 and TRBJ1-1; 7 nucleotides align to TRBD1. In germline, CDR1 is ENHRY, CDR2 SYGVKD. This CDR3 comprises 13 residues. Germline trimming cut 4 bases from V and 4 bases from J; bases unmatched to any gene: 3.

The V call is TRBV19, the J call TRBJ1-1, with D perhaps TRBD1 (5 bases). CDR1 and CDR2 from the germline V gene are LNHDA and SQIVND (reference sequence). CDR3 length equals 16 residues. V lost 1 base and J 3 bases, leaving 15 bases between the germline ends. CDR3: CASSIGPGFGDTEAFF. In nucleotides, the CDR3 is TGTGCCAGTAGTATAGGGCCAGGGTTTGGGGACACTGAAGCTTTCTTT.

This chain joins TRBV11-2 and TRBJ2-1; weak D call: TRBD1 (5 bases). The CDR3 covers 13 residues. V lost 5 bases and J lost 8, with 13 bases in between. CDR1 and CDR2 from the germline V gene are SGHAT and FQNNGV. The CDR3 sequence: CASSRQPVDEQFF. DNA for the CDR3: TGTGCCAGCAGCCGACAGCCCGTGGATGAGCAGTTCTTC.

The chain has TRBV3-1 (or the pseudogene TRBV3-2) and TRBJ1-2; D is possibly TRBD1 (5 bases). This CDR3 is built from 16 residues. Germline assignment: CDR1 LGHDT and CDR2 YNNKEL (reference sequence). V dropped 1 base and J dropped 5 bases, with 17 bases sitting between them. The CDR3 DNA sequence: TGTGCCAGCAGCCAAGGATACTCGCGACAGATATATGGCTACACCTTC. Protein: CASSQGYSRQIYGYTF.

This clone has more than one count but fewer than ten. V and J are TRBV6-5 and TRBJ1-2; 11 nucleotides agree with TRBD1. This CDR3 has 14 amino acids. Germline CDR1 MNHEY, CDR2 SVGAGI. Trimming removed 6 bases from V and 5 bases from J; junction bases left unmatched: 5. The CDR3 bases are TGTGCCAGCAGACCGGGACAGGGGGATTATGGCTACACCTTC. The encoded protein is CASRPGQGDYGYTF.

CDR3 in amino acids: CASSYSESSYNSPLHF. The CDR3, as DNA: TGTGCCAGCAGTTACTCTGAGAGCTCCTATAATTCACCCCTCCACTTT. The chain joins TRBV6-5 to TRBJ1-6; no reliable D call. Trimming stripped 0 bases from V and 0 bases from J, with 6 bases between. Germline CDR1 MNHEY, CDR2 SVGAGI. This CDR3 region has 16 residues.

This chain uses TRBV11-3 with TRBJ2-2, with a tentative D call TRBD2 (6 bases). Germline V lookup: CDR1 SGHNT, CDR2 YENEEA. This CDR3 spans 16 amino acids. Trimming pared 4 bases from V and 0 bases from J, leaving 12 bases between. This CDR3 reads CASSWDSGANTGELFF. The CDR3 DNA follows: TGTGCCAGCAGCTGGGACTCGGGGGCGAACACCGGGGAGCTGTTTTTT. Full variable domain (outside the CDR3, taken from reference TRBV11-3 and TRBJ2-2): EAGVVQSPRYKIIEKKQPVAFWCNPISGHNTLYWYLQNLGQGPELLIRYENEEAVDDSQLPKDRFSAERLKGVDSTLKIQPAELGDSAVYLCASSWDSGANTGELFFGEGSRLTVL.

The chain's CDR3 is CASSRQGRYEQYF. In DNA form, the CDR3 reads TGTGCCAGCAGTCGACAGGGGCGTTACGAGCAGTACTTC. This sequence joins TRBV6-5 and TRBJ2-7; 8 bases fit TRBD1. Germline CDR1 MNHEY, CDR2 SVGAGI. This CDR3 has 13 amino acids. V lost 5 bases to trimming and J lost 4 bases; unmatched junction nucleotides: 4.

V is TRBV30 and J is TRBJ2-3; TRBD2 is a possible D gene (6 bases). The germline CDR1 and CDR2 sequences are GTSNPN and SVGIG (reference sequence). V lost 8 bases to trimming and J lost 0 bases, with 9 bases between them. This CDR3 is 12 amino acids long. CDR3: CAGSGSTDTQYF. CDR3 nucleotide sequence: TGTGCCGGTAGCGGTAGCACAGATACGCAGTATTTT.

The J gene is TRBJ2-2, the V gene TRBV12-3 or TRBV12-4; TRBD1 is a possible D gene (6 bases). V lost 6 bases, J lost 4 bases, and 9 bases lay in between. This CDR3 is built from 13 residues. CDR3 DNA: TGTGCCAGCAGCTACAGGGTCACCGGGGAGCTGTTTTTT. Translated: CASSYRVTGELFF.

This chain links TRBV4-1 with TRBJ2-1; 9 bases are shared with TRBD2. This CDR3 spans 15 amino acids. Looked up from germline, CDR1 is MGHRA and CDR2 is YSYEKL. Trimming removed 3 bases from V and 3 bases from J; junction bases left unmatched: 3. The CDR3 here is CASSQNSGGYNEQFF. DNA of the CDR3: TGCGCCAGCAGCCAGAATAGCGGGGGCTACAATGAGCAGTTCTTC.

As concerns this clone: Germline is not matched at one junction end, which may reflect a read error. This chain uses TRBV10-3 with TRBJ2-5; 7 nucleotides line up with TRBD2. The CDR3 contains 15 residues. Germline V gives CDR1 ENHRY, CDR2 SYGVKD. The CDR3: CAISESLLTGLERHF. In nucleotides, the CDR3 is TGTGCCATCAGTGAGTCGCTGTTAACTGGACTAGAACGACACTTC.

V gene TRBV11-2 combines with J gene TRBJ2-5, with TRBD2 matching 8 bases. Germline V gene data show CDR1 as SGHAT and CDR2 as FQNNGV. The CDR3 extends over 14 amino acids. Trimming at V came to 3 bases and at J to 10 bases, leaving 10 bases not matched to a gene. DNA for the CDR3: TGTGCCAGCAGCTTCGGGGGGGCGGGTATTGACCAGTACTTC. As protein: CASSFGGAGIDQYF.

The genes are TRBV10-1 and TRBJ2-5, with D tentatively TRBD1 (7 bases). Trimming removed 9 bases at V and 3 bases at J, with 20 bases between. CDR1 is WNHNN and CDR2 is SYGVQD in the germline V gene (reference sequence). CDR3 size: 15 residues. CDR3 region: CARVDRGTEKETQYF. CDR3 bases: TGCGCCAGGGTAGATCGGGGGACAGAAAAAGAGACCCAGTACTTC.

This sequence joins TRBV6-1 and TRBJ2-7, with 9 bases aligning to TRBD1. CDR1 is MNHNS, CDR2 SASEGT, per germline. Germline trimming cut 1 base from V and 8 bases from J; bases unmatched to any gene: 3. The CDR3 extends over 13 amino acids. Written as DNA, the CDR3 is TGTGCCAGCAGTGAAGTCGGACAGGGGCAGCAGTACGTC. The encoded protein is CASSEVGQGQQYV.

CDR3 region: CSAGAGGQETQYF. The CDR3 DNA reads as TGCAGCGCCGGAGCGGGGGGGCAAGAGACCCAGTACTTC. V usage is TRBV29-1 and J usage is TRBJ2-5; 10 bases are shared with TRBD2. J gave up 2 bases and V 7 bases, and 4 bases lay outside the gene matches. This CDR3 region has 13 residues. Germline V gene data show CDR1 as SQVTM and CDR2 as ANQGSEA.

CDR3: CASSWRQGIGEQYV. CDR3 coding DNA: TGTGCCAGCAGCTGGAGACAGGGGATCGGCGAGCAGTACGTC. This chain joins TRBV5-8 and TRBJ2-7; 8 bases agree with TRBD1. The germline V gene encodes CDR1 SGHTS and CDR2 YDEGEE. Trimming at V came to 3 bases and at J to 6 bases, leaving 8 bases not matched to a gene. The CDR3 totals 14 residues.

This rearrangement joins TRBV5-1 to TRBJ2-2; 7 bases match TRBD2. The CDR3 is 15 residues long. CDR1 is SGHRS, CDR2 YFSETQ, per germline. Trimming removed 0 bases from V and 5 bases from J; junction bases left unmatched: 4. CDR3 loop: CASSLDGGGTGELFF. The CDR3 coding sequence is TGCGCCAGCAGCTTGGACGGGGGAGGGACCGGGGAGCTGTTTTTT.